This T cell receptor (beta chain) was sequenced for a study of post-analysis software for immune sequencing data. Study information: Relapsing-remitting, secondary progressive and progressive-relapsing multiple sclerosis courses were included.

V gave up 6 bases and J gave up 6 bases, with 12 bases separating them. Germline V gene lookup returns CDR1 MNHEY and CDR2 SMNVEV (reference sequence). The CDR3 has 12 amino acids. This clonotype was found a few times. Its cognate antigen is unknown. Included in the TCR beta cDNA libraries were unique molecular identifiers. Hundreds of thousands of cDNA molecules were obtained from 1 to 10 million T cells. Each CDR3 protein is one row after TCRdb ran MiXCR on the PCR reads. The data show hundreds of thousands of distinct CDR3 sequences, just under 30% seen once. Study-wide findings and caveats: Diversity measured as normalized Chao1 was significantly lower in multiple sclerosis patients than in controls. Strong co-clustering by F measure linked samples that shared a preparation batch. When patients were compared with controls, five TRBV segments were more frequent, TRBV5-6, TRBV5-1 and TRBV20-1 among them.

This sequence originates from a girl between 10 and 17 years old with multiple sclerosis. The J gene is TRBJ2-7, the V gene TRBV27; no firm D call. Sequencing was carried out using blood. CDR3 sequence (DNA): TGTGCCAGCAGATCCGTAACCTTCGAGCAGTACTTC. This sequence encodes CASRSVTFEQYF.